Below are 15 T cell receptor beta chains sequenced from a single sample in a study of T cells in Graves' hyperthyroidism and ophthalmopathy. Regions amplified from RNA transcripts were the TCR beta CDR3 regions. The HTBI primer set was used in a first-round RT-PCR of the TCR CDR3. From the multiplex PCR reads, TCRdb called clonotypes with MiXCR, one entry per CDR3 protein. Of about 320,000 distinct CDR3 sequences listed, 16% are singletons. Sequences were obtained from blood. Source of these receptors: a man aged 25-45 years with Graves' hyperthyroidism.

This sequence joins TRBV10-1 and TRBJ2-7; 8 nucleotides line up with TRBD2. This CDR3 region has 16 residues. Germline trimming cut 5 bases from V and 6 bases from J; bases unmatched to any gene: 15. Per the germline V gene, CDR1 is WNHNN and CDR2 is SYGVQD (reference sequence). The CDR3 sequence: CASSSGTSRLGFEQYF. The CDR3 nucleotides are TGCGCCAGCAGTTCCGGGACTAGTCGTCTGGGATTCGAGCAGTACTTC.

This clonotype appeared a few times. This sequence joins TRBV6-1 and TRBJ2-1, with a tentative D call TRBD2 (5 bases). V dropped 5 bases and J dropped 9 bases, with 14 bases sitting between them. Germline V gene data show CDR1 as MNHNS and CDR2 as SASEGT. This CDR3 has 13 amino acids. As DNA, the CDR3 is TGTGCCAGCAGTTCGGATTTTGAGGGTGAGCAGTTCTTC. It is translated as CASSSDFEGEQFF.

This clonotype was detected ten times or more. V gene TRBV28 combines with J gene TRBJ2-7; TRBD1 matches at 8 bases. This CDR3 region has 14 residues. V gave up 0 bases and J gave up 3 bases; unmatched junction bases: 1. Germline CDR1 MDHEN, CDR2 SYDVKM. CDR3 nucleotides: TGTGCCAGCAGTTTATGGGACAGGGTCTACGAGCAGTACTTC. Its translation: CASSLWDRVYEQYF.

This clonotype was observed at least ten times. The chain couples TRBV6-1 to TRBJ2-1, with 14 nucleotides matching TRBD2. V lost 5 bases to trimming and J lost 15 bases; unmatched junction nucleotides: 6. Germline V gives CDR1 MNHNS, CDR2 SASEGT. The CDR3 has 13 amino acids. CDR3 DNA: TGTGCCAGCAGTTCGACTAGCGGGAGGGAGTTGTTCTTC. As protein: CASSSTSGRELFF.

The CDR3 protein is CSARESSGPGNTIYF. CDR3 bases: TGCAGTGCTAGAGAGTCATCCGGCCCTGGAAACACCATATATTTT. The rearrangement links TRBV20-1 to TRBJ1-3, with D hard to call. V was trimmed by 0 bases and J by 2 bases, leaving 11 bases between them. The CDR3 extends over 15 amino acids. Germline lookup yields CDR1 DFQATT and CDR2 SNEGSKA (reference sequence).

The chain is built from TRBV28 and TRBJ2-5, with 7 nucleotides matching TRBD1. The CDR3 length is 15 residues. The ends lost 7 bases at V and 2 bases at J; junction bases unmatched: 10. The germline V gene encodes CDR1 MDHEN and CDR2 SYDVKM. The CDR3 here is CASNLVDRVQETQYF. The CDR3 region has the DNA TGTGCCAGCAACCTAGTAGACAGGGTTCAAGAGACCCAGTACTTC.

Regarding this clonotype: This may be a read error, as it is one base from a much larger clone. The V gene is TRBV28, the J gene TRBJ2-1, with D perhaps given as TRBD1 or TRBD2 (6 bases each). Per the germline V gene, CDR1 is MDHEN and CDR2 is SYDVKM. The CDR3 spans 19 residues. The CDR3 DNA reads TGTGCCAGCAGTTTACCTACTCATGGGGGGCTTACCGCCTACAATAAGCAGTTCTTC. Translation: CASSLPTHGGLTAYNKQFF.

The chain joins TRBV13 to TRBJ1-1; D might be TRBD1 (5 bases). The length of the CDR3 is 14 residues. The germline V gene has CDR1 PRHDT and CDR2 FYEKMQ (reference sequence). With 2 bases removed from V and 1 base from J, the gap between germline ends came to 8 bases. CDR3 in amino acids: CASSLLGENTEAFF. The CDR3 DNA reads as TGTGCCAGCAGCTTATTGGGGGAGAACACTGAAGCTTTCTTT.

V and J are TRBV7-3 and TRBJ2-3; D is uncertain. Per the germline V gene, CDR1 is SGHTA and CDR2 is FQGTGA. The CDR3 is made up of 15 amino acids. Trimming stripped 5 bases from V and 0 bases from J, with 12 bases between. Written as DNA, the CDR3 is TGTGCCAGCAGCCCCGGACGGAGTAGCACAGATACGCAGTATTTT. It encodes CASSPGRSSTDTQYF.

The chain combines TRBV29-1 with TRBJ1-1; D gene ambiguous. The CDR3 length is 12 residues. From germline, CDR1 is SQVTM and CDR2 ANQGSEA. The CDR3 DNA follows: TGCACAAGTAAGGACTTGAACACTGAAGCTTTCTTT. This translates into CTSKDLNTEAFF.

The chain uses TRBV28 and TRBJ1-4, with 9 bases fitting TRBD1. The CDR3 sequence is 14 residues long. CDR1 is MDHEN and CDR2 is SYDVKM in the germline V gene. J gave up 8 bases and V 4 bases, and 5 bases lay outside the gene matches. DNA for the CDR3: TGTGCCAGCAGTTGGACAGGGGATGGAGAAAAACTGTTTTTT. Its protein is CASSWTGDGEKLFF. The full variable domain, completed using reference TRBV28 and TRBJ1-4, is DVKVTQSSRYLVKRTGEKVFLECVQDMDHENMFWYRQDPGLGLRLIYFSYDVKMKEKGDIPEGYSVSREKKERFSLILESASTNQTSMYLCASSWTGDGEKLFFGSGTQLSVL.

The sample holds a few counts of this clonotype. The CDR3 is CSVPVHSGKNEQFF. The DNA of the CDR3 is TGCAGCGTCCCTGTACATAGCGGGAAGAATGAGCAGTTCTTC. This chain uses TRBV29-1 with TRBJ2-1; 8 bases align to TRBD2. CDR1 and CDR2 (germline): SQVTM, ANQGSEA. The V gene end was trimmed by 6 bases and the J gene end by 7 bases; junction bases not matched to a gene: 11. This CDR3 spans 14 amino acids.

This clonotype has at least ten counts. V is TRBV2 and J is TRBJ2-3; tentative D call: TRBD1 (5 bases). Trimming stripped 0 bases from V and 0 bases from J, with 13 bases between. The germline V gene has CDR1 SNHLY and CDR2 FYNNEI. The CDR3 is made up of 17 amino acids. The CDR3 sequence is CASSEAETVLSTDTQYF. The CDR3 nucleotides read TGTGCCAGCAGTGAAGCGGAGACAGTACTCAGCACAGATACGCAGTATTTT.

This clonotype was found a few times. This chain uses TRBV30 with TRBJ2-7; TRBD1 aligns across 8 bases. V lost 2 bases to trimming and J lost 3 bases; unmatched junction nucleotides: 6. This CDR3 spans 14 amino acids. Germline assignment: CDR1 GTSNPN and CDR2 SVGIG (reference sequence). CDR3 amino acids: CAWSLETGVYEQYF. CDR3 DNA: TGTGCCTGGAGTCTAGAGACAGGGGTCTACGAGCAGTACTTC.

There are a few counts of this clonotype. V gene TRBV6-1 combines with J gene TRBJ2-1; 10 bases match TRBD2. The CDR3 length is 15 residues. Trimming at V came to 2 bases and at J to 4 bases, leaving 2 bases not matched to a gene. Germline CDR1 MNHNS, CDR2 SASEGT. The CDR3 sequence is CASSENSGRYNEQFF. The DNA for the CDR3 is TGTGCCAGCAGTGAAAATAGCGGGAGGTACAATGAGCAGTTCTTC.